These 5 T cell receptor beta chains were sequenced from one sample in a study of T cell responses to AZD1222 COVID-19 vaccine. Assay used: immunoSEQ multiplex PCR; TCRdb lists only in-frame clones, some missing. Counted here are around 99,000 clones, roughly 87% occurring once; the ten biggest clones make up 4% to 6%. The specimen comprised peripheral blood, sampled on day 0 of AZD1222 vaccination. Receptors were obtained from an adult in good health.

This rearrangement joins TRBV11-2 to TRBJ1-3; D is unresolved. Looked up from germline, CDR1 is SGHAT and CDR2 is FQNNGV. This CDR3 has 15 amino acids. Trimming removed 3 bases at V and 0 bases at J, with 9 bases between. CDR3 sequence: CASSFQVLSGNTIYF. CDR3 nucleotides: TGTGCCAGCAGCTTTCAGGTCCTCTCTGGAAACACCATATATTTT.

The chain links TRBV7-8 to TRBJ1-6, with D maybe TRBD1 (5 bases). Germline CDR1 and CDR2: SGHVS and FQNEAQ. Trimming took off 1 base at V and 0 bases at J, with 7 bases between the two ends. The CDR3 extends over 16 amino acids. The CDR3 DNA sequence: TGTGCCAGCAGCTTAGGGCAGGGCTCCTATAATTCACCCCTCCACTTT. Translation gives CASSLGQGSYNSPLHF.

The chain is built from TRBV28 and TRBJ2-7; no reliable D call. The CDR3 is made up of 16 amino acids. Germline CDR1 MDHEN, CDR2 SYDVKM. Trimming removed 3 bases at V and 0 bases at J, with 15 bases between. The CDR3 DNA reads as TGTGCCAGCAGTTTTACAGATATTAAGAGCTCCTACGAGCAGTACTTC. Translating it yields CASSFTDIKSSYEQYF.

V and J are TRBV28 and TRBJ1-6; D remains unclear. Looked up from germline, CDR1 is MDHEN and CDR2 is SYDVKM. Trimming took off 3 bases at V and 10 bases at J, with 13 bases between the two ends. The CDR3 consists of 14 residues. DNA of the CDR3: TGTGCCAGCAGTTTGTCCCGGAGGTCCTCACCCCTCCACTTT. It specifies CASSLSRRSSPLHF. The variable domain in full, with the rest retrieved from reference TRBV28 and TRBJ1-6, is DVKVTQSSRYLVKRTGEKVFLECVQDMDHENMFWYRQDPGLGLRLIYFSYDVKMKEKGDIPEGYSVSREKKERFSLILESASTNQTSMYLCASSLSRRSSPLHFGNGTRLTVT.

V is TRBV15 and J is TRBJ1-1, with 7 positions matching TRBD1. CDR1 is LNHNV, CDR2 YYDKDF, per germline (reference sequence). The CDR3 totals 15 residues. V trimming: 0 bases; J trimming: 5 bases; junction bases outside the gene matches: 6. CDR3 region: CATSRDPTGVTEAFF. CDR3 DNA sequence: TGTGCCACCAGCAGAGACCCCACAGGGGTTACTGAAGCTTTCTTT.